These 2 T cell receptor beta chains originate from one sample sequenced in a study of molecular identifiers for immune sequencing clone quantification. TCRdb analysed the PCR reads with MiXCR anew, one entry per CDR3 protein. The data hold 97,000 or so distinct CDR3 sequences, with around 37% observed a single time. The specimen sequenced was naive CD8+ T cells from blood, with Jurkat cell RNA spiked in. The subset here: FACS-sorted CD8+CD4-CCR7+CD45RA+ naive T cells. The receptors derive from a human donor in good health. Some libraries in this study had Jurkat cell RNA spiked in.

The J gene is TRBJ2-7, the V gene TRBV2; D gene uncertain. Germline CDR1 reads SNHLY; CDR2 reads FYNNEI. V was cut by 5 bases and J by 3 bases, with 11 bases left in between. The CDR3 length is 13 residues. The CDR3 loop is CASSLWPGYEQYF. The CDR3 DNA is TGTGCCAGCAGTCTATGGCCTGGCTACGAGCAGTACTTC.

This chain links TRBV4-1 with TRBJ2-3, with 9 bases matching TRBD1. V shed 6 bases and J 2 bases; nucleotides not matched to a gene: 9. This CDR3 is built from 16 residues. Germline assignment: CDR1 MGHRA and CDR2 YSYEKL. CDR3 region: CASRVSGTGPTDTQYF. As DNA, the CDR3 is TGCGCCAGCAGGGTTTCCGGGACAGGGCCCACAGATACGCAGTATTTT.